This is a list of T cell receptor beta chains from one sample in a study of radiation and T cells in renal cell carcinoma. The protocol was immunoSEQ multiplex PCR, while the TCRdb copy is restricted to in-frame clones and leaves out a portion. The sample holds 140,000 or so clones, 75% to 90% seen once. The material was blood, obtained from a patient whose treatment included radiotherapy and nephrectomy. These receptors were obtained from a woman aged 45-65 years with renal cell carcinoma. CDR3s include the opening cysteine and the closing phenylalanine or tryptophan.

j_call,v_call,cdr3_aa
TRBJ1-6,TRBV4-1,CASSHDRGEGSPLHF
TRBJ2-2,TRBV4-2,CASSQDRSVSGRTGELFF
TRBJ1-3,TRBV29-1,CSASKLVSGNTIYF
TRBJ2-3,TRBV4-1,CASSRGLAGSKDTQYF
TRBJ2-3,TRBV7-2,CASRSIVYPDTQYF
TRBJ2-7,TRBV5-4,CASSLGGLSTYEQYF
TRBJ2-7,TRBV7-2,CASSLVASGYYEQYF
TRBJ2-5,TRBV28,CASRTGGRETQYF
TRBJ1-3,TRBV9,CASSVAGPGNTIYF
TRBJ1-3,TRBV9,CASSVTPKGNTIYF
TRBJ1-5,TRBV19,CASSFSADGSNQPQHF
TRBJ2-7,TRBV5-1,CASSLDGQLLEQYF
TRBJ1-2,TRBV14,CASSPRWRNRGYTF
TRBJ2-1,TRBV5-1,CASSLAVQAFRNEQFF
TRBJ1-1,TRBV9,CASSVESGPDEAFF
TRBJ2-1,TRBV7-6,CASSLGQYNEQFF
TRBJ2-7,TRBV5-6,CASSLSGRASYEQYF
TRBJ2-7,TRBV19,CASSSLAGETYEQYF
TRBJ1-1,TRBV4-3,CASSLEVGAEAFF
TRBJ2-3,TRBV19,CASSRSDGKTDTQYF
TRBJ2-7,TRBV18,CASSPGRSGTGKYF
TRBJ1-2,TRBV2,CASSNPEGYGYTF
TRBJ2-1,TRBV5-1,CASSLDSSYNEQFF
TRBJ2-6,TRBV19,CASTPAGGGANVLTF
TRBJ2-5,TRBV7-3,CASSSAGEETQYF
TRBJ1-3,TRBV10-3,CAISESTTLSGNTIYF
TRBJ2-6,TRBV7-2,CASSLRSTYIGANVLTF
TRBJ2-5,TRBV4-1,CASSQLHVSTQYF
TRBJ2-5,TRBV5-1,CASSLVGGQETQYF
TRBJ1-3,TRBV4-1,CASSLPFGNTIYF
TRBJ2-7,TRBV7-2,CASSPYSQGVYEQYF
TRBJ1-2,TRBV5-1,CASSLLSPDGYTF
TRBJ1-2,TRBV7-9,CASSLGQGVGVPNYGYTF
TRBJ2-7,TRBV7-2,CASSLGADTYEQYF
TRBJ2-2,TRBV5-4,CASSWSGTTTGELFF
TRBJ2-7,TRBV7-2,CASSQLAGSYEQYF
TRBJ1-1,TRBV10-1,CASRASGGEAFF
TRBJ2-7,TRBV18,CASSPRLDSYEQYF
TRBJ2-2,TRBV2,CASSPDRADTGELFF
TRBJ2-5,TRBV5-5,CASSTNSVGETQYF
TRBJ2-1,TRBV11-2,CASSSRDRVRNEQFF